This T cell receptor (beta chain) was recorded in a study of T cell repertoires in cytomegalovirus infection. TCRdb analysed the reads with MiXCR anew, one entry per CDR3 protein. The sample yields 200,000 to 250,000 distinct CDR3 sequences, around 6.6% seen once. From germline, CDR1 is MNHEY and CDR2 SVGEGT. CDR3 length: 17 residues. The V gene end was trimmed by 7 bases and the J gene end by 3 bases; junction bases not matched to a gene: 14. The sequence was obtained from a human donor in good health (CMV status not recorded). Some clones in this sample may be carry-over from other donors' samples. The V gene is TRBV6-2 or TRBV6-3, the J gene TRBJ2-7; 11 bases are shared with TRBD2. Source material: PBMCs. In DNA form, the CDR3 reads TGTGCCAGCACGGTCCCTAGCGGGGGGCCCGAACTCTACGAGCAGTACTTC. Amino acid sequence: CASTVPSGGPELYEQYF.